This TCR beta chain was captured by sequencing in a study of blood T cell repertoires in COVID-19. All enrollees were roughly 18 to 95 years old and from 20 to 25 US areas. Repertoires were generated with immunoSEQ multiplex PCR, while TCRdb's copy carries only in-frame clones and drops some. This table has some 500,000 clones, approximately 90% appearing once. The receptor was derived from a woman between 35 and 50 years old who had recovered from COVID-19. Sequenced: PBMCs or T cells enriched from blood (not recorded which).

The CDR3 DNA follows: TGTGCCAGCAGATACAGGGAGTTCGGGCAGCCCCAGCATTTT. The encoded protein is CASRYREFGQPQHF. The rearrangement links TRBV6-6 to TRBJ1-5; the D gene is possibly TRBD1 (6 bases). Trimming took 6 bases from V and 7 from J, leaving 16 bases between them. From germline, CDR1 is MNHNY and CDR2 SVGAGI (reference sequence). CDR3 length equals 14 residues.